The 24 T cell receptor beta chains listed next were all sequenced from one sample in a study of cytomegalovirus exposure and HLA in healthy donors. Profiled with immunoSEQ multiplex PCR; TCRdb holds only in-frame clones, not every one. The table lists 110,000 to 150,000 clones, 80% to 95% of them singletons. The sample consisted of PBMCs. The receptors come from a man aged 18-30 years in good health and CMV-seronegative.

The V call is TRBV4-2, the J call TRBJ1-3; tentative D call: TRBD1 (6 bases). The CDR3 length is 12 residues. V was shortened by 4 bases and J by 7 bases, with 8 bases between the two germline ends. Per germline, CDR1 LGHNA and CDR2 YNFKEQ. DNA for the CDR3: TGTGCCAGCAGCCGGGGGGGCAACACCATATATTTT. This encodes CASSRGGNTIYF.

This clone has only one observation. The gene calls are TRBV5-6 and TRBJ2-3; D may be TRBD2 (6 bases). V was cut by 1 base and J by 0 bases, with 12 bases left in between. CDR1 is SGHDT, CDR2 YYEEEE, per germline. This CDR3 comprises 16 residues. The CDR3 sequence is CASSLPLATSTDTQYF. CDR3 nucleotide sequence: TGTGCCAGCAGCTTGCCTCTAGCGACTAGCACAGATACGCAGTATTTT.

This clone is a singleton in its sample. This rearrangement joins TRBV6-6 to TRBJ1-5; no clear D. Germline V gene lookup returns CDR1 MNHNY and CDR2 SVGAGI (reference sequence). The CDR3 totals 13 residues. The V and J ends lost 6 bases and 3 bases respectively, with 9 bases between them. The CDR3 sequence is CASSPPNNQPQHF. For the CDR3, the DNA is TGTGCCAGCAGCCCCCCAAACAATCAGCCCCAGCATTTT.

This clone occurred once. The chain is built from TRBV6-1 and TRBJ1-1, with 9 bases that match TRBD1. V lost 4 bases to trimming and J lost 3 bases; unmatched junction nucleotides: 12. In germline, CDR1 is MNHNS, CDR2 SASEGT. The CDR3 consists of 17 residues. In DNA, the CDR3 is TGTGCCAGCAGTGCCAATGGACAGGGGATTGGGGACACTGAAGCTTTCTTT. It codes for CASSANGQGIGDTEAFF.

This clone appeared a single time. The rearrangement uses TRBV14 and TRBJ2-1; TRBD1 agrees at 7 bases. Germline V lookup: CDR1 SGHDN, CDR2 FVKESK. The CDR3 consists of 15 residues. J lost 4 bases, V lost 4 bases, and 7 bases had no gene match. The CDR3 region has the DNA TGTGCCAGCAGCCCATTTGAGGGGGCGTACAATGAGCAGTTCTTC. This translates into CASSPFEGAYNEQFF.

Here the CDR3 reads CASSYSAVYNEQFF. CDR3 coding DNA: TGTGCCAGCAGTTACTCAGCGGTTTACAATGAGCAGTTCTTC. The chain carries TRBV6-5 and TRBJ2-1, with a tentative D call TRBD2 (5 bases). The CDR3 loop spans 14 amino acids. Looked up from germline, CDR1 is MNHEY and CDR2 is SVGAGI. Trimming cost V 0 bases and J 4 bases, with 7 bases left between them.

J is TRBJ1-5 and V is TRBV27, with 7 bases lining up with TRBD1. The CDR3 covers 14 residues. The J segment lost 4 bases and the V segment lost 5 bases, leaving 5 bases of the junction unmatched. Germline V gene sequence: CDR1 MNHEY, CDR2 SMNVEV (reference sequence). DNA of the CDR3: TGTGCCAGCAGTGGGACAGCGGGTAATCAGCCCCAGCATTTT. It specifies CASSGTAGNQPQHF.

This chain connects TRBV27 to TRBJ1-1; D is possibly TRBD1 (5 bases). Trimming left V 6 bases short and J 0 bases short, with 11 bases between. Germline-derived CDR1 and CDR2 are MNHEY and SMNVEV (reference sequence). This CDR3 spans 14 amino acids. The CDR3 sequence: CASRPGRVNTEAFF. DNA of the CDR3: TGTGCCAGCAGGCCAGGGAGGGTGAACACTGAAGCTTTCTTT.

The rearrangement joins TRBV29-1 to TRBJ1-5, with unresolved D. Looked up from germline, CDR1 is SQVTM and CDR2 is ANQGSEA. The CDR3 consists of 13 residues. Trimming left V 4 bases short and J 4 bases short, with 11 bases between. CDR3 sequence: CSVGPGVNQPQHF. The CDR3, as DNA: TGCAGCGTTGGCCCGGGAGTAAATCAGCCCCAGCATTTT.

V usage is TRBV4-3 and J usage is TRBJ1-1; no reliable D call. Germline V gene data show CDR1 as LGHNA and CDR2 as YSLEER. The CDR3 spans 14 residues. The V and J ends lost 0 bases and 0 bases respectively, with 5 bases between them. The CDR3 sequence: CASSQDLLNTEAFF. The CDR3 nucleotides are TGCGCCAGCAGCCAAGATCTTTTGAACACTGAAGCTTTCTTT.

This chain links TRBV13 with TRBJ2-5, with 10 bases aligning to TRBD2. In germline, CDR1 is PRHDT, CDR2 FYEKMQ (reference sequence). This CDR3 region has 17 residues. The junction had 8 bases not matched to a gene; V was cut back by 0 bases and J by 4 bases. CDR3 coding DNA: TGTGCCAGCAGCTTAGGCGGTCCTAGCGGGGGTACAGAGACCCAGTACTTC. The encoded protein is CASSLGGPSGGTETQYF.

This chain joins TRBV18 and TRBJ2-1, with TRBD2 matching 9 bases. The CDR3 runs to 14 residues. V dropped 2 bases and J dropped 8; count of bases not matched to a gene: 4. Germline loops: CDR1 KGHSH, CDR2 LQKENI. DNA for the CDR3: TGTGCCAGCTCACCAAGGACTAGCGCAGATGAGCAGTTCTTC. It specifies CASSPRTSADEQFF.

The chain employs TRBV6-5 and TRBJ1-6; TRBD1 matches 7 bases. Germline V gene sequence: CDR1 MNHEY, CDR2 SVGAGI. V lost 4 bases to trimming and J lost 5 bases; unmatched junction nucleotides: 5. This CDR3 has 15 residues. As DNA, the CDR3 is TGTGCCAGCAGTTCCACGGGACAGCATAATTCACCCCTCCACTTT. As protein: CASSSTGQHNSPLHF.

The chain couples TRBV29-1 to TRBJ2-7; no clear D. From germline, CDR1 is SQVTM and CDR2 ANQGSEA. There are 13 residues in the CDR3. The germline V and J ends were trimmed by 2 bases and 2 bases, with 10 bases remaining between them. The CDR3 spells CSVEKASAYEQYV. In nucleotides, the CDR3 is TGCAGCGTTGAAAAAGCCAGCGCCTACGAGCAGTACGTC.

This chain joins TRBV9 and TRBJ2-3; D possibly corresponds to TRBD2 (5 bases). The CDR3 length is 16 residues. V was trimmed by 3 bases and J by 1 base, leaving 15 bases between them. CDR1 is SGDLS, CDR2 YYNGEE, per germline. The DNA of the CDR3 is TGTGCCAGCAGCGGAGGCGCGAGGGCTCGCACAGATACGCAGTATTTT. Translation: CASSGGARARTDTQYF.

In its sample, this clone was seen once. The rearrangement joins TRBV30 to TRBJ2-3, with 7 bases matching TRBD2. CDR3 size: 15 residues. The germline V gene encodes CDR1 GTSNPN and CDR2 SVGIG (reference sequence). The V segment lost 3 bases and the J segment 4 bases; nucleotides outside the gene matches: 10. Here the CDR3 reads CAWSPTGGGADTQYF. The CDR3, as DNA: TGTGCCTGGAGCCCGACTGGGGGGGGAGCAGATACGCAGTATTTT.

The CDR3 here is CASSLLKGDTQYF. The CDR3 bases are TGTGCCAGCAGTTTACTTAAGGGGGATACGCAGTATTTT. V gene TRBV27 combines with J gene TRBJ2-3; TRBD1 might be the D (5 bases). CDR1 and CDR2 from the germline V gene are MNHEY and SMNVEV (reference sequence). V lost 2 bases and J lost 6, with 9 bases in between. The CDR3 consists of 13 residues.

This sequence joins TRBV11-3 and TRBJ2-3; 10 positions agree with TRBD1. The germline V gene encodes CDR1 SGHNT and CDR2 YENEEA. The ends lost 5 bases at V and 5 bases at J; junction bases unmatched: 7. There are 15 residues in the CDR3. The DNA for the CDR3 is TGTGCCAGCAGCCCCGGGACAGGGGCAGTAGATACGCAGTATTTT. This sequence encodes CASSPGTGAVDTQYF. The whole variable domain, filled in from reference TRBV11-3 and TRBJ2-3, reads EAGVVQSPRYKIIEKKQPVAFWCNPISGHNTLYWYLQNLGQGPELLIRYENEEAVDDSQLPKDRFSAERLKGVDSTLKIQPAELGDSAVYLCASSPGTGAVDTQYFGPGTRLTVL.

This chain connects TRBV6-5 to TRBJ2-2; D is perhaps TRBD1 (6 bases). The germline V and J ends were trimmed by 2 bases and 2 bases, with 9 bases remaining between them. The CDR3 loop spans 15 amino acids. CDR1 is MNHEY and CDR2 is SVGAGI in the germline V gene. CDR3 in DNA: TGTGCCAGCAGTTACACGACAGGAAACACCGGGGAGCTGTTTTTT. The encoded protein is CASSYTTGNTGELFF.

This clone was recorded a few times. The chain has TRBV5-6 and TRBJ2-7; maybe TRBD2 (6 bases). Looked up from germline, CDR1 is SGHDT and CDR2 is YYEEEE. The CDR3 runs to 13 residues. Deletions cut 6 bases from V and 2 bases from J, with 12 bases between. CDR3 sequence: CASTSTGAYEQYV. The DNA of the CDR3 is TGTGCCAGCACCTCGACGGGAGCCTACGAGCAGTACGTC.

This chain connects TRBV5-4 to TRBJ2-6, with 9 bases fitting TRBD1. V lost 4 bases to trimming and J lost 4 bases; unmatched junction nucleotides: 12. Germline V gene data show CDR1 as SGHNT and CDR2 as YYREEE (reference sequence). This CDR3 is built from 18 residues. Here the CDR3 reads CASSLTGTGFPGANVLTF. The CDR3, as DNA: TGTGCCAGCAGCCTAACCGGGACAGGGTTTCCAGGGGCCAACGTCCTGACTTTC.

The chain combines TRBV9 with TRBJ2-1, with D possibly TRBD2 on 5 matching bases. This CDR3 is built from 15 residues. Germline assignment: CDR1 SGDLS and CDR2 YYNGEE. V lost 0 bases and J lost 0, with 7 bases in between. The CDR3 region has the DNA TGTGCCAGCAGCGTAGTTGGGAGCTCCTACAATGAGCAGTTCTTC. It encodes CASSVVGSSYNEQFF. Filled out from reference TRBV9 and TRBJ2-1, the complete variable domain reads DSGVTQTPKHLITATGQRVTLRCSPRSGDLSVYWYQQSLDQGLQFLIQYYNGEERAKGNILERFSAQQFPDLHSELNLSSLELGDSALYFCASSVVGSSYNEQFFGPGTRLTVL.

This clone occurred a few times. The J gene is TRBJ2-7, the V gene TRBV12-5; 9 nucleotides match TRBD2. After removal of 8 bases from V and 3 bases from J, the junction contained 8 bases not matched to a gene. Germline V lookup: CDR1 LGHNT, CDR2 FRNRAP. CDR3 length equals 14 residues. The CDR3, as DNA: TGTGCTAGTTCGCGGGAGGGGGGCCGCTACGAGCAGTACGTC. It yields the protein CASSREGGRYEQYV.

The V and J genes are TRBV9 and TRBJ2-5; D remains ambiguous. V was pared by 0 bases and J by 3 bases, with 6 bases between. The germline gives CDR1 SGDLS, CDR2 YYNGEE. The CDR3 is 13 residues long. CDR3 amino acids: CASSVGLEETQYF. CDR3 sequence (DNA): TGTGCCAGCAGCGTAGGGCTCGAAGAGACCCAGTACTTC.